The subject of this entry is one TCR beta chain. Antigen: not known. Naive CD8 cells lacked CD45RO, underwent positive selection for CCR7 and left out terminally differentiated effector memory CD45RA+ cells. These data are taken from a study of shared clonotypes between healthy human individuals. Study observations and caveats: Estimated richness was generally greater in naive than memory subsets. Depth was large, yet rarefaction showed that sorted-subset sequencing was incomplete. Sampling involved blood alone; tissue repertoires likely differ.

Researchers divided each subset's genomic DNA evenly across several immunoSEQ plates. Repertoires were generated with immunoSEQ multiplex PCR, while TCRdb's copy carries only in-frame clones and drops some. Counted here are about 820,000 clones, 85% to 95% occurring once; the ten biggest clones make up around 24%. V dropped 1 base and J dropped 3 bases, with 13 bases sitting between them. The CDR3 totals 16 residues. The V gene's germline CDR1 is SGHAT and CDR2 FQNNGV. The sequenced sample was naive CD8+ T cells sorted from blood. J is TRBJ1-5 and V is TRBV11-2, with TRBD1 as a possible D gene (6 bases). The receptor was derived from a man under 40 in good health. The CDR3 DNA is TGTGCCAGCAGCTTAGGGACCCCAGGGGTCAATCAGCCCCAGCATTTT. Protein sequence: CASSLGTPGVNQPQHF.